Shown below are 10 T cell receptor beta chains from a single sample sequenced in a study of shared clonotypes between healthy human individuals. Produced via immunoSEQ multiplex PCR; TCRdb's table is partial and in-frame only. The data show a few million clones, 85% to 95% seen once. What was sequenced was naive CD4+ T cells from PBMCs. Subset given: CD45RA+ positively selected. These receptors all come from a man between 18 and 29 years old in good health. Some clones in this sample may be carry-over from other donors' samples.

This chain links TRBV21-1 with TRBJ1-5; no DNA check was done on the table's D call, TRBD1. TRBV21-1 is shown as a pseudogene. This CDR3 is built from 12 residues. The CDR3 loop reads CASSKTGRPQHF. In DNA, the CDR3 is TGTGCCAGCAGCAAGACAGGGCGGCCCCAGCATTTT.

This chain joins TRBV9 and TRBJ2-7; TRBD1 agrees at 7 bases. The ends lost 0 bases at V and 2 bases at J; junction bases unmatched: 11. The length of the CDR3 is 17 residues. Per germline, CDR1 SGDLS and CDR2 YYNGEE. The CDR3 DNA follows: TGTGCCAGCAGCGTAGGTCAGGGGGTGAATAGTGCCTACGAGCAGTACTTC. It codes for CASSVGQGVNSAYEQYF.

The CDR3 region has the DNA TGTGCCAGCAGTCGAGGGTCCCAGGACGAGCAGTACTTC. Its translation: CASSRGSQDEQYF. The chain recombines TRBV21-1 with TRBJ2-7; TRBD2, the table's D call, lacks a check against the DNA. TRBV21-1 is shown as a pseudogene. The CDR3 is 13 amino acids.

This clone was picked up a small number of times. The chain joins TRBV10-3 to TRBJ2-1; weak D call: TRBD2 (6 bases). CDR1 is ENHRY and CDR2 is SYGVKD in the germline V gene. The CDR3 runs to 12 residues. V was cut by 3 bases and J by 8 bases, with 8 bases left in between. The CDR3 region is CAISEGGDEQFF. The CDR3 DNA follows: TGTGCCATCAGTGAAGGAGGGGATGAGCAGTTCTTC.

This rearrangement joins TRBV28 to TRBJ2-5, with 7 bases lining up with TRBD1. The CDR3 runs to 14 residues. Germline CDR1 MDHEN, CDR2 SYDVKM. Trimming took 7 bases from V and 5 from J; bases not matched to a gene: 10. The CDR3: CASNIQGRMETQYF. The CDR3 DNA sequence: TGTGCCAGCAACATACAGGGGCGGATGGAGACCCAGTACTTC.

This sequence joins TRBV9 and TRBJ2-7, with D perhaps TRBD1 (6 bases). CDR3 size: 16 residues. The ends were cut back, 5 bases at V and 2 bases at J, with 20 bases in the middle. The germline V gene has CDR1 SGDLS and CDR2 YYNGEE. The CDR3 DNA reads as TGTGCCAGCAGTCAGACCGTCACAGGGCCACCCTACGAGCAGTACTTC. Its protein product is CASSQTVTGPPYEQYF.

V gene TRBV6-1 combines with J gene TRBJ1-4; D might be TRBD1 (6 bases). V was clipped by 6 bases and J by 3 bases, with 14 bases between them. Germline V gene lookup returns CDR1 MNHNS and CDR2 SASEGT. The CDR3 covers 15 residues. As DNA, the CDR3 is TGTGCCAGCAGGGGGTGGAGGACAGCTAATGAAAAACTGTTTTTT. Its protein product is CASRGWRTANEKLFF.

In this sample, this clone turned up once. In nucleotides, the CDR3 is TGTGCCAGCAGTTTCTATATGGGGAATCAGCCCCAGCATTTT. This translates into CASSFYMGNQPQHF. The V call is TRBV28, the J call TRBJ1-5, with unresolved D. There are 14 residues in the CDR3. V gave up 3 bases and J gave up 4 bases, with 10 bases separating them. Germline loops: CDR1 MDHEN, CDR2 SYDVKM.

The chain uses TRBV9 and TRBJ1-1, with 9 nucleotides matching TRBD1. CDR1 is SGDLS and CDR2 is YYNGEE in the germline V gene. CDR3 length equals 15 residues. V gave up 3 bases and J gave up 4 bases; unmatched junction bases: 7. The CDR3 bases are TGTGCCAGCAGCGCCCGGACAGGGGAGGGCACTGAAGCTTTCTTT. The encoded protein is CASSARTGEGTEAFF.

On this clone itself: The same CDR3 arises from other DNA sequences in this sample as well. The chain employs TRBV6-5 and TRBJ2-6; D tentatively fits TRBD1 or TRBD2 (5 bases each). V gave up 5 bases and J gave up 4 bases, with 9 bases separating them. Germline-derived CDR1 and CDR2 are MNHEY and SVGAGI. This CDR3 has 14 amino acids. CDR3 bases: TGTGCCAGCAGTGGGGGTTCCGGGGCCAACGTCCTGACTTTC. This gives the protein CASSGGSGANVLTF.